A single sample gave rise to the 21 T cell receptor beta chains below, sequenced in a study of control samples from healthy donors and cancer patients. Only in-frame clones appear in the TCRdb table, and some are missing; sequencing was by immunoSEQ multiplex PCR. The table has 130,000 or so clones, less than 95% seen once. Input material: blood. All receptors derive from a man aged 18 to 30 in good health.

V usage is TRBV5-6 and J usage is TRBJ2-3; D is unclear. CDR1 is SGHDT, CDR2 YYEEEE, per germline. V was clipped by 6 bases and J by 3 bases, with 8 bases between them. CDR3 length equals 12 residues. CDR3 nucleotide sequence: TGTGCCAGCACCCTACTAACAGATACGCAGTATTTT. The encoded protein is CASTLLTDTQYF. The whole variable domain, remainder taken from reference TRBV5-6 and TRBJ2-3, is DAGVTQSPTHLIKTRGQQVTLRCSPKSGHDTVSWYQQALGQGPQFIFQYYEEEERQRGNFPDRFSGHQFPNYSSELNVNALLLGDSALYLCASTLLTDTQYFGPGTRLTVL.

The V and J genes are TRBV14 and TRBJ2-5; no definite D call. V was pared by 4 bases and J by 4 bases, with 10 bases between. CDR1 and CDR2 (germline): SGHDN, FVKESK. The CDR3 extends over 13 amino acids. The CDR3 loop reads CASSLSLGETQYF. The CDR3 coding sequence is TGTGCCAGCAGCCTTTCCTTAGGAGAGACCCAGTACTTC.

The chain links TRBV7-6 to TRBJ1-4; 8 positions agree with TRBD1. J lost 7 bases, V lost 5 bases, and 9 bases had no gene match. This CDR3 spans 15 amino acids. Germline-derived CDR1 and CDR2 are SGHVS and FNYEAQ. This CDR3 reads CASSPRQGLGEKLFF. As DNA, the CDR3 is TGTGCCAGCAGCCCGCGACAGGGGTTGGGTGAAAAACTGTTTTTT.

The CDR3 is CASSPHRENEQFF. CDR3 coding DNA: TGTGCCAGCAGCCCGCACAGGGAGAATGAGCAGTTCTTC. This chain uses TRBV3-1 (or the pseudogene TRBV3-2) with TRBJ2-1; D perhaps matches TRBD1 (6 bases). Per the germline V gene, CDR1 is LGHDT and CDR2 is YNNKEL (reference sequence). The germline V and J ends were trimmed by 4 bases and 7 bases, with 11 bases remaining between them. The CDR3 is 13 amino acids.

Within the sample, this clone is medium-sized (0.01 to 0.1%). Distinct nucleotide sequences in the sample also encode this CDR3. The V gene is TRBV25-1, the J gene TRBJ1-2; 8 bases agree with TRBD1. The CDR3 loop spans 15 amino acids. V dropped 4 bases and J dropped 2; count of bases not matched to a gene: 6. From germline, CDR1 is MGHDK and CDR2 SYGVNS. DNA of the CDR3: TGTGCCAGCAGTGCGACAGGGGAGTTGAACTATGGCTACACCTTC. This gives the protein CASSATGELNYGYTF.

The V and J genes are TRBV6-5 and TRBJ1-5; TRBD1 agrees at 7 bases. Germline V gene data show CDR1 as MNHEY and CDR2 as SVGAGI. The CDR3 consists of 14 residues. The V segment lost 2 bases and the J segment 10 bases; nucleotides outside the gene matches: 8. In DNA, the CDR3 is TGTGCCAGCAGTTACCCGTCCCGGGACAGCCCCCAGCATTTT. Amino acids: CASSYPSRDSPQHF.

The chain has TRBV3-1 (or the pseudogene TRBV3-2) and TRBJ2-5; 9 positions agree with TRBD1. This CDR3 contains 16 residues. Germline V gives CDR1 LGHDT, CDR2 YNNKEL (reference sequence). V was clipped by 4 bases and J by 5 bases; unmatched bases: 11. The CDR3 nucleotides read TGTGCCAGCAGCCCTAGACCGGGACAGGGCAGGGAGACCCAGTACTTC. As protein: CASSPRPGQGRETQYF.

J is TRBJ2-7 and V is TRBV5-1; D is perhaps TRBD1 (6 bases). The CDR3 length is 12 residues. Germline lookup yields CDR1 SGHRS and CDR2 YFSETQ. Trimming pared 5 bases from V and 6 bases from J, leaving 12 bases between. The CDR3, as DNA: TGCGCCAGCAGTAGACAGGTGGGCGAGCAGTACTTC. This codes for CASSRQVGEQYF.

The gene calls are TRBV7-2 and TRBJ1-2, with D uncertain. This CDR3 spans 14 amino acids. CDR1 and CDR2 from the germline V gene are SGHTA and FQGNSA. The V and J ends lost 5 bases and 3 bases respectively, with 13 bases between them. The CDR3 here is CASSPGYSYYGYTF. CDR3 coding DNA: TGTGCCAGCAGCCCCGGATACTCCTACTATGGCTACACCTTC.

The rearrangement links TRBV27 to TRBJ2-1; 12 positions match TRBD2. V was pared by 6 bases and J by 9 bases, with 12 bases of the junction left unmatched. CDR3 size: 16 residues. Germline CDR1 and CDR2: MNHEY and SMNVEV (reference sequence). CDR3 amino acids: CASRPTSGGPLSEQFF. As DNA, the CDR3 is TGTGCCAGCAGACCAACTAGCGGGGGGCCATTGAGTGAGCAGTTCTTC.

This clone is a singleton in its sample. V usage is TRBV7-2 and J usage is TRBJ1-6, with D perhaps TRBD1 (5 bases). CDR1 is SGHTA and CDR2 is FQGNSA in the germline V gene. Trimming took 6 bases from V and 13 from J, leaving 10 bases between them. The CDR3 extends over 11 amino acids. The CDR3 coding sequence is TGTGCCAGCAGACGGGACCTCCCCCTCCACTTT. It is translated as CASRRDLPLHF.

The chain links TRBV6-1 to TRBJ1-6, with D unclear. CDR1 MNHNS and CDR2 SASEGT come from the germline V gene. The ends were cut back, 2 bases at V and 9 bases at J, with 5 bases in the middle. The CDR3 is 12 residues long. CDR3 loop: CASSELASPLHF. CDR3 DNA sequence: TGTGCCAGCAGTGAACTCGCTTCACCCCTCCACTTT.

The chain joins TRBV5-1 to TRBJ2-3; D gene ambiguous. The V end was cut by 4 bases, the J end by 4 bases, with 7 bases between. The CDR3 has 12 residues. In germline, CDR1 is SGHRS, CDR2 YFSETQ. CDR3 protein: CASSPPADTQYF. The CDR3 coding sequence is TGCGCCAGCAGCCCCCCTGCAGATACGCAGTATTTT.

This clone appeared a few times. This chain connects TRBV7-2 to TRBJ1-5; a weak D match, TRBD1 (5 bases). V lost 2 bases to trimming and J lost 0 bases, with 14 bases between them. The CDR3 runs to 17 residues. Germline loops: CDR1 SGHTA, CDR2 FQGNSA. This CDR3 reads CASSLRPGPYSNQPQHF. DNA of the CDR3: TGTGCCAGCAGCTTACGCCCGGGGCCCTATAGCAATCAGCCCCAGCATTTT. Combining the CDR3 with reference TRBV7-2 and TRBJ1-5 gives the whole variable domain GAGVSQSPSNKVTEKGKDVELRCDPISGHTALYWYRQSLGQGLEFLIYFQGNSAPDKSGLPSDRFSAERTGGSVSTLTIQRTQQEDSAVYLCASSLRPGPYSNQPQHFGDGTRLSIL.

The V and J genes are TRBV18 and TRBJ2-5, with D perhaps TRBD2 (5 bases). Germline V gene sequence: CDR1 KGHSH, CDR2 LQKENI. Between the trimmed V and J ends, which lost 5 bases and 6 bases, there was a span of 16 bases. The CDR3 loop spans 14 amino acids. The CDR3 region is CASSSLEGEKTQYF. Here the CDR3 DNA reads TGTGCCAGCTCATCCCTCGAGGGCGAAAAGACCCAGTACTTC.

The CDR3 here is CSVENSHEQYF. The CDR3 DNA follows: TGCAGCGTTGAAAACAGTCACGAGCAGTACTTC. The V and J genes are TRBV29-1 and TRBJ2-7; D gene ambiguous. V was cut by 2 bases and J by 5 bases, with 7 bases left in between. This CDR3 spans 11 amino acids. CDR1 is SQVTM, CDR2 ANQGSEA, per germline.

The chain has TRBV30 and TRBJ1-1; tentatively, D is TRBD1 (5 bases). This CDR3 contains 15 residues. Trimming took 4 bases from V and 1 from J, leaving 16 bases between them. Germline V gives CDR1 GTSNPN, CDR2 SVGIG (reference sequence). The CDR3 bases are TGTGCCTGGACGATCGGGCCAACAGGGAACACTGAAGCTTTCTTT. It is translated as CAWTIGPTGNTEAFF.

The gene calls are TRBV13 and TRBJ1-2, with a possible D match to TRBD1 (5 bases). The germline V gene encodes CDR1 PRHDT and CDR2 FYEKMQ (reference sequence). The CDR3 loop spans 14 amino acids. The germline V and J ends were trimmed by 0 bases and 4 bases, with 9 bases remaining between them. The CDR3 loop reads CASSLGRTSYGYTF. DNA for the CDR3: TGTGCCAGCAGCTTAGGAAGGACATCCTATGGCTACACCTTC. The complete variable domain, with remaining parts taken from reference TRBV13 and TRBJ1-2, reads AAGVIQSPRHLIKEKRETATLKCYPIPRHDTVYWYQQGPGQDPQFLISFYEKMQSDKGSIPDRFSAQQFSDYHSELNMSSLELGDSALYFCASSLGRTSYGYTFGSGTRLTVV.

The rearrangement joins TRBV5-1 to TRBJ2-3; the D gene could be TRBD1 or TRBD2 (5 bases each). Trimming stripped 1 base from V and 2 bases from J, with 11 bases between. Germline values: CDR1 SGHRS, CDR2 YFSETQ. CDR3 length equals 15 residues. The CDR3 sequence: CASSLRTGTTDTQYF. Here the CDR3 DNA reads TGCGCCAGCAGCTTGAGGACGGGGACCACAGATACGCAGTATTTT.

The chain joins TRBV9 to TRBJ1-3; D possibly corresponds to TRBD1 (5 bases). Trimming pared 3 bases from V and 1 base from J, leaving 8 bases between. CDR1 and CDR2 (germline): SGDLS, YYNGEE. The CDR3 is 14 amino acids. Here the CDR3 reads CASSAGYSGNTIYF. The CDR3 DNA reads as TGTGCCAGCAGCGCAGGGTATTCTGGAAACACCATATATTTT. Full variable domain (rest looked up from reference TRBV9 and TRBJ1-3): DSGVTQTPKHLITATGQRVTLRCSPRSGDLSVYWYQQSLDQGLQFLIQYYNGEERAKGNILERFSAQQFPDLHSELNLSSLELGDSALYFCASSAGYSGNTIYFGEGSWLTVV.

The V call is TRBV19, the J call TRBJ1-5; 7 nucleotides match TRBD1. Germline lookup yields CDR1 LNHDA and CDR2 SQIVND (reference sequence). The V and J ends lost 10 bases and 1 base, in that order; junction bases with no gene match: 7. The CDR3 contains 14 residues. The CDR3 is CATMNRGSNQPQHF. Here the CDR3 DNA reads TGTGCCACCATGAACAGGGGAAGCAATCAGCCCCAGCATTTT.